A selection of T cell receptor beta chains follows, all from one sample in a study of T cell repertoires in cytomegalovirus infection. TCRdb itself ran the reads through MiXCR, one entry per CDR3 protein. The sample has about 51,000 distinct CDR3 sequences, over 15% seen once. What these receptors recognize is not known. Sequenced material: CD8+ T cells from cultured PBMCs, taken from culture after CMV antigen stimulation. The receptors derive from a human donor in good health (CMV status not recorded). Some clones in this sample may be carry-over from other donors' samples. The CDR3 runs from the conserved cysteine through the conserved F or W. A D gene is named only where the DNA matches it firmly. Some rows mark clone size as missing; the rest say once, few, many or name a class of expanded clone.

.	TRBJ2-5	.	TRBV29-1	TGCAGTGGACTATCGGAGACCCAGTACTTC	CSGLSETQYF
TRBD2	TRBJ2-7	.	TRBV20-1	TGCAGTGCTACTGAGACTAGCGGGGCCTACGAGCAGTACTTC	CSATETSGAYEQYF
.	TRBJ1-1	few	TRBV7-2	TGTGCCAGCAGCTGGCAAGGGGGGGAACTAGCCACTTTCGAAGCTTTCTTT	CASSWQGGELATFEAFF
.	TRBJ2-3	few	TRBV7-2	TGTGCCAGCAGCTTGATCGGGGGAGGAGATACGCAGTATTTT	CASSLIGGGDTQYF
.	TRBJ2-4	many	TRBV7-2	TGTGCCAGCAGCGTAAACAGGGAAGACATTCAGTACTTC	CASSVNREDIQYF
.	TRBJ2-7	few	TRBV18	TGTGCCAGCTCACCAGGGGTCGAGCAGTACTTC	CASSPGVEQYF
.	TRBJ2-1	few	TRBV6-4	TGTGCCAGCAGTGACGGGCACAATGAGCAGTTCTTC	CASSDGHNEQFF
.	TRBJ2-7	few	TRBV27	TGTGCCAGCAGTTTACGATCTCACTACGAGCAGTACTTC	CASSLRSHYEQYF
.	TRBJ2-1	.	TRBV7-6	TGTGCCAGCAGCTTGGGAGGCCCGCGAGAGCAGTTCTTC	CASSLGGPREQFF
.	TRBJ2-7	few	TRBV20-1	TGCAGTGGAAGAAGGACAGACCAGTACGAGCAGTACTTC	CSGRRTDQYEQYF
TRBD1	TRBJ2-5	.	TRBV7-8	TGTGCCAGCAGCACTGGACAGGGGGCACGGGAGACCCAGTACTTC	CASSTGQGARETQYF
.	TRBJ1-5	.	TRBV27	TGTGCGACGGGGACCTGGCCCCATCAGCCCCAGCATTTT	CATGTWPHQPQHF
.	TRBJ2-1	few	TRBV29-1	TGCAGCGTTGAAGAGGGTGAGCAGTTCTTC	CSVEEGEQFF
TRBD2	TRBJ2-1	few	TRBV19	TGTGCCAGTAGTCGAGCGGGAGGGGTTTACAATGAGCAGTTCTTC	CASSRAGGVYNEQFF
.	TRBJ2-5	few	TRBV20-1	TGCAGTGCTCGGAACGTGGATGAAGAGACCCAGTACTTC	CSARNVDEETQYF
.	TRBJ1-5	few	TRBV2	TGTGCCAGCAGTGATCGGAGGGTAGAGTTAGATCAGCCCCAGCATTTT	CASSDRRVELDQPQHF
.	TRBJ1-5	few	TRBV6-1	TGTGCCAGCAGTGAACCCCCCGGAGGGGCGCATCAGCCCCAGCATTTT	CASSEPPGGAHQPQHF